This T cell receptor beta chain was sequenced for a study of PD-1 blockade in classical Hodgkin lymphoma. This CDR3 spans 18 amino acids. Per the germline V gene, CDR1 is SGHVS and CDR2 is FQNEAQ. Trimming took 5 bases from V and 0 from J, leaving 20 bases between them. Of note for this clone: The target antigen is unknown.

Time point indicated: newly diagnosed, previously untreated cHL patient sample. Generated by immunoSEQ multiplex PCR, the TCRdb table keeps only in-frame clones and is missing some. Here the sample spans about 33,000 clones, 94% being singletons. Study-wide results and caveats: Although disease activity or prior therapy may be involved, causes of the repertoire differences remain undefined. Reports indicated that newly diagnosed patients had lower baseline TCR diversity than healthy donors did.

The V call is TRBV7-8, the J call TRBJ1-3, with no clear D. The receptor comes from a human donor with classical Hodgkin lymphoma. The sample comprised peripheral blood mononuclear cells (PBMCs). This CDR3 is CASSARPRGVSSGNTIYF. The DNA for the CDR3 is TGTGCCAGCAGCGCCCGCCCTCGGGGAGTTAGCTCTGGAAACACCATATATTTT.